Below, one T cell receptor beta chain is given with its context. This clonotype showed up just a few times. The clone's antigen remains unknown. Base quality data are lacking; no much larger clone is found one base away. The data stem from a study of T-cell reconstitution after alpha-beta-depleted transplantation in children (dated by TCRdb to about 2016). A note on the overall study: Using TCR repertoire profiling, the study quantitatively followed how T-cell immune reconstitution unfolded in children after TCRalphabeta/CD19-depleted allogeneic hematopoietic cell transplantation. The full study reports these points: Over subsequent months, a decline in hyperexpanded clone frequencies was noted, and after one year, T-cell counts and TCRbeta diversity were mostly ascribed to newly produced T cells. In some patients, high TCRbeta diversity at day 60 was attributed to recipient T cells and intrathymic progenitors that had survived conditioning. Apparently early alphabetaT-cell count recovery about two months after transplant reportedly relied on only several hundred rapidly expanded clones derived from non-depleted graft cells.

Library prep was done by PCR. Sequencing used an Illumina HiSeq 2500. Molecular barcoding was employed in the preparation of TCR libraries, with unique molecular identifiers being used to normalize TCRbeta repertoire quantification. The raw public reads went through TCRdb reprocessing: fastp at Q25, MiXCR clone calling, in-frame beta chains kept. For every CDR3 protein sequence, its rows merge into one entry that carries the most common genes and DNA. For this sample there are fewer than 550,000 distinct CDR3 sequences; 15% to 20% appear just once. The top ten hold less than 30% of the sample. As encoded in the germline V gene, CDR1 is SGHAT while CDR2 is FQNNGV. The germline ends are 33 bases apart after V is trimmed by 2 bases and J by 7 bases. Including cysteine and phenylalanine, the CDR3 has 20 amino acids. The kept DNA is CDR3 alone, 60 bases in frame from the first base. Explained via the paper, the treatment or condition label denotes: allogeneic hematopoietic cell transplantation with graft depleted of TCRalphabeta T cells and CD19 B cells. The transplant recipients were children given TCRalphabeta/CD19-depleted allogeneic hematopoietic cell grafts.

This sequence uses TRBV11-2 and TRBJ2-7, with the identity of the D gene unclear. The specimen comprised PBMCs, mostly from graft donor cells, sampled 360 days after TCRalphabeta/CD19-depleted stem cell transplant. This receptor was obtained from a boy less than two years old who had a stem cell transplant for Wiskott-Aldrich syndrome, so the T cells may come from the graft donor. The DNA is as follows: TGTGCCAGCAGCTTACCCCCCCCTCTCGGCAGACACACTATCTACGTTGAGCAGTACTTC. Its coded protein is CASSLPPPLGRHTIYVEQYF. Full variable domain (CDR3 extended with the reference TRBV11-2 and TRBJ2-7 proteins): EAGVAQSPRYKIIEKRQSVAFWCNPISGHATLYWYQQILGQGPKLLIQFQNNGVVDDSQLPKDRFSAERLKGVDSTLKIQPAKLEDSAVYLCASSLPPPLGRHTIYVEQYFGPGTRLTVT.